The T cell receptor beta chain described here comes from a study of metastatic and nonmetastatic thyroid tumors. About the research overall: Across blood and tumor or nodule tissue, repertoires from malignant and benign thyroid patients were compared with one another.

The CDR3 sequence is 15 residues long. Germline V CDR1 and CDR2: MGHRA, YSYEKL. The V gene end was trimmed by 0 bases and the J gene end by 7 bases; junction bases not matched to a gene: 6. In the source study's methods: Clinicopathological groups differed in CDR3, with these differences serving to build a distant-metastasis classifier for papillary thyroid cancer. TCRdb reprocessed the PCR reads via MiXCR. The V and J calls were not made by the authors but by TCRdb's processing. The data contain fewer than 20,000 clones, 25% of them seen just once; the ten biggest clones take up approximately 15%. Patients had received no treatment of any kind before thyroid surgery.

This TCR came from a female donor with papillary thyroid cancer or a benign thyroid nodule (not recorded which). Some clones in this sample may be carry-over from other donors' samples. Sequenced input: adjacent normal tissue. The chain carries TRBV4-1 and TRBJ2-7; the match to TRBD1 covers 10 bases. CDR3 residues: CASSQEGTGAWEQYF. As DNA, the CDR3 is TGCGCCAGCAGCCAAGAGGGGACAGGGGCTTGGGAGCAGTACTTC.